This TCR beta chain is drawn from a study of blood T cell repertoires in COVID-19 (dated by TCRdb to the early 2020s). Notes on the research overall: Samples from collaborators originated in the United States, Italy and Spain and spanned both the acute and convalescent phases of COVID-19. The prospective study material was composed of cDNA or gDNA derived from T cells, B-cell-depleted T cells, or PBMCs. Subjects who had been exposed to COVID-19, were actively infected with it, or had recovered from it provided the deeply sampled blood TCRbeta repertoires that made up the dataset. A freely available public database, intended as a resource for researchers studying the immune response to SARS-CoV-2, is where the repertoires were released. The samples were drawn from two sources: the first 160 participants of the ongoing ImmuneRACE study, and over 1,000 subjects contributed by 6 global collaborators. The sample metadata nearly always contained a de-identified subject ID, COVID-19 status, age in years and sex. Where HLA class I and class II types were available, the types were taken from metadata supplied by the sample provider, not from assay-based typing. General conclusions and limits of the study: How much clinical and demographic metadata was included differed by source and by participant, and the metadata was provided uncurated.

In the prospective study, participants were roughly 18 to 100 years old, resided in about two dozen geographic areas of the United States, and were enrolled through a virtual design. In the prospective study, participants were assigned to cohorts based on the clinical history participants reported in a screening survey and a study questionnaire. In the prospective study, mobile phlebotomists collected whole blood, serum and a nasopharyngeal or oropharyngeal swab from each participant. Additional blood draws and questionnaires over a 2-month period could optionally be provided by prospective study participants. Blood samples from the prospective study were shipped frozen or at room temperature prior to DNA extraction. The germline V and J ends show losses of 2 bases and 2 bases respectively, and no gene match explains 10 bases of the junction. The CDR3 covers 17 residues, taking in both the cysteine and the phenylalanine. CDR3 DNA is the only sequence kept; it has 51 bases, read in frame from the first base. CDR1 MGHRA and CDR2 YSYEKL were looked up in the germline V gene.

A remark on this clone: No cognate antigen has been identified for it. Base qualities were left out, and no much larger clone turns up one base away.

The immunoSEQ Assay, a bias-controlled multiplex PCR, was used to amplify TCRbeta CDR3 regions from genomic DNA. In the paper's pipeline: Nucleated cell counts per sample were estimated from amplification of reference gene primers within the assay. Sequence reads were collapsed and filtered to measure the absolute abundance of every unique TCRbeta CDR3 rearrangement. For each sample, productive Simpson clonality was calculated as the square root of Simpson's diversity index over productive rearrangements. TCRdb's version of the immuneACCESS table is confined to in-frame rearrangements and falls short of the full clone set. An unresolved V gene accounts for under half of the shortfall where checked; the remainder is of unknown origin. Clonal size and the V and J genes are those of that table, whereas D and trimming came from the DNA. This sample has approximately 360,000 clones in its table, and around nine tenths of those were observed once. 0.95% to 1% of the sample comes from the top ten.

The receptor was isolated from a woman aged 25 to 39 with acute COVID-19. The chain is encoded by TRBV4-1 joined to TRBJ2-3; a stretch of 7 junction bases matches TRBD1. Sequencing was performed on PBMCs or T cells enriched from blood (not recorded which). CDR3 reads: CASSQLLSGTATDTQYF. The nucleotide sequence is given as TGCGCCAGCAGCCAATTATTGTCCGGGACAGCCACAGATACGCAGTATTTT.